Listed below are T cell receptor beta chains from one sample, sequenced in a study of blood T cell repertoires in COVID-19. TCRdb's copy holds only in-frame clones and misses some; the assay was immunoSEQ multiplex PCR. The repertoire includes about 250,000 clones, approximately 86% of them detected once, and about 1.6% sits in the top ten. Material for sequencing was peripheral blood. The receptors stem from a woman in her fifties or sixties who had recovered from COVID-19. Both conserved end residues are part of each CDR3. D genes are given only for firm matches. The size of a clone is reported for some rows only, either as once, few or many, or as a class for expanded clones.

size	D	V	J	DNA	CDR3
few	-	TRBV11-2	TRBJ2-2	TGTGCCAGCAGCTTAGTCCAGGCAGGGTACGGTGGCACCGGGGAGCTGTTTTTT	CASSLVQAGYGGTGELFF
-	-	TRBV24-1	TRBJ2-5	TGTGCCACCAGTGATTTGACGGGAAAACAGCAAGAGACCCAGTACTTC	CATSDLTGKQQETQYF
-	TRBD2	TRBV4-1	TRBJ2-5	TGCGCCAGCAGCCAAGCTCCACTAGCGCGAGAGACCCAGTACTTC	CASSQAPLARETQYF
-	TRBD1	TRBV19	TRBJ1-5	TGTGCCACCTACTCCGGGACAGGAGTGGGCCAGCCCCAGCATTTT	CATYSGTGVGQPQHF
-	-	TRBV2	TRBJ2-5	TGTGCCAGCATGTCTAGGGGAGAGACCCAGTACTTC	CASMSRGETQYF
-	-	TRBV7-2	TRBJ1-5	TGTGCCAGCAGCTTAGAAGGGGGTGGCAATCAGCCCCAGCATTTT	CASSLEGGGNQPQHF
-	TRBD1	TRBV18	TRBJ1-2	TGTGCCAGCTCACTACGCCAGGGGGACGAGAACTATGGCTACACCTTC	CASSLRQGDENYGYTF
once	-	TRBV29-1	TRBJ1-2	TGCAGCGTTCGGGGGGGAACCGACTATGGCTACACCTTC	CSVRGGTDYGYTF
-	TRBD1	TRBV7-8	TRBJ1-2	TGTGCCAGCAGCTCACGAAGGGTTTCAGGGGGTTATGGCTACACCTTC	CASSSRRVSGGYGYTF
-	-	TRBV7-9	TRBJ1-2	TGTGCCAGCAGCTCCGCGAGATTTCAGACAGGATCTAACTATGGCTACACCTTC	CASSSARFQTGSNYGYTF
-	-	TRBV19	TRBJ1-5	TGTGCCAGTAGTTTCCGGACAGCCGAAACTAGTTATAGCAATCAGCCCCAGCATTTT	CASSFRTAETSYSNQPQHF
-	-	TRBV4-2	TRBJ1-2	TGTGCCAGCAGCCAAGAGTTAACAGGGTGGGACGGAGGCTACACCTTC	CASSQELTGWDGGYTF
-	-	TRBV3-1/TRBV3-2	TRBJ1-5	TGTGCCAGCAGCCTACGGGGGGGTCAGCCCCAGCATTTT	CASSLRGGQPQHF
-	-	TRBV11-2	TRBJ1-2	TGTGCCAGCAGCTTCTCCGGGAGGAACTATGGCTACACCTTC	CASSFSGRNYGYTF
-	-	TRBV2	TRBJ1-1	TGTGCCAGCATGGCGGGGAGGAACACTGAAGCTTTCTTT	CASMAGRNTEAFF
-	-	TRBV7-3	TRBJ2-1	TGTGCCAGCAGCGATCCGGGGGGCCCGGGCTCCTACAATGAGCAGTTCTTC	CASSDPGGPGSYNEQFF
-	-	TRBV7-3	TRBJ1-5	TGTGCCAGCAGATGCCACTGTCGTGCGGGGGCTCAGGCGCCCCAGCATTTT	CASRCHCRAGAQAPQHF
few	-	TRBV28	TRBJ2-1	TGTGCCAGCAGTTTCGGAGGGATGAACTACAATGAGCAGTTCTTC	CASSFGGMNYNEQFF
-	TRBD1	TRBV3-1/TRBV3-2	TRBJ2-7	TGTGCCAGCAGTCCTTCCTTTCGAGGACAGGGCATAACCTACGAGCAGTACTTC	CASSPSFRGQGITYEQYF
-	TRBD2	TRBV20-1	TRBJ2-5	TGCAGTGCTAGTTCGCCTAGCGGGGGGCAAGAGACCCAGTACTTC	CSASSPSGGQETQYF
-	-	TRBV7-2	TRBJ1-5	TGTGCCAGCAGCTGGGGGCCAGGGAACAATCAGCCCCAGCATTTT	CASSWGPGNNQPQHF
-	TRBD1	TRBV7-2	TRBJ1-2	TGTGCCAGCAGCCAGGGACAGCTCGACTATGGCTACACCTTC	CASSQGQLDYGYTF
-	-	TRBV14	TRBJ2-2	TGTGCCAGCAGCCCCCTCGGAGCCCCGGGCACCGGGGAGCTGTTTTTT	CASSPLGAPGTGELFF
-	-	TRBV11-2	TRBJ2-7	TGTGCCAGCAGCTCATACTCGGGACAAGGCTACGAGCAGTACTTC	CASSSYSGQGYEQYF
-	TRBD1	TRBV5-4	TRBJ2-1	TGTGCCAGCAGCTTGGATGGACAGGGCTACAATGAGCAGTTCTTC	CASSLDGQGYNEQFF
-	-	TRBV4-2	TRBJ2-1	TGTGCCAGCAGCCAAGATATCGGAACTGGCGGCACCTACAATGAGCAGTTCTTC	CASSQDIGTGGTYNEQFF
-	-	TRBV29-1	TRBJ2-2	TGCAGCGTCGGGGTGGCGGGGTCCTACACCGGGGAGCTGTTTTTT	CSVGVAGSYTGELFF
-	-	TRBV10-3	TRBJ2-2	TGTGCCATCAGTGAGTCCGGGACAAGGAAGAACACCGGGGAGCTGTTTTTT	CAISESGTRKNTGELFF
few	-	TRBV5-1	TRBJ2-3	TGCGCCAGCAGCTTGGCCGGAGATTTTAATCGGGCAGATACGCAGTATTTT	CASSLAGDFNRADTQYF
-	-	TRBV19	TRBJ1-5	TGTGCCAGTAGCATCAATAACAGGGTAAGGGACAATCAGCCCCAGCATTTT	CASSINNRVRDNQPQHF
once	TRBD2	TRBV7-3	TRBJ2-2	TGTGCCAGCAGCCCTAGCGGGCCGAACACCGGGGAGCTGTTTTTT	CASSPSGPNTGELFF
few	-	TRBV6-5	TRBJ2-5	TGTGCCAGCAGGCGCCAAGAGACCCAGTACTTC	CASRRQETQYF
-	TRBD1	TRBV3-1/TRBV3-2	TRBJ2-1	TGTGCCAGCAGCCAAAATAGTCTTAGAACTCAGGGGGCGTACAATGAGCAGTTCTTC	CASSQNSLRTQGAYNEQFF
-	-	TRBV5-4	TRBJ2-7	TGTGCCAGCAGCTTGAGCGATTGGAGCGGCGAGCAGTACTTC	CASSLSDWSGEQYF
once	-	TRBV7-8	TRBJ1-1	TGTGCCAGCAGCCCCCCCCGGGGGGTATCGACTGAAGCTTTCTTT	CASSPPRGVSTEAFF
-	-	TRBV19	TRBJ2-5	TGTGCCAGTGGGGAGTTCTTCCAAGAGACCCAGTACTTC	CASGEFFQETQYF
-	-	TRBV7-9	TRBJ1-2	TGTGCCAGCAGCTTAGTTCCGCGATACCGCTATGGCTACACCTTC	CASSLVPRYRYGYTF